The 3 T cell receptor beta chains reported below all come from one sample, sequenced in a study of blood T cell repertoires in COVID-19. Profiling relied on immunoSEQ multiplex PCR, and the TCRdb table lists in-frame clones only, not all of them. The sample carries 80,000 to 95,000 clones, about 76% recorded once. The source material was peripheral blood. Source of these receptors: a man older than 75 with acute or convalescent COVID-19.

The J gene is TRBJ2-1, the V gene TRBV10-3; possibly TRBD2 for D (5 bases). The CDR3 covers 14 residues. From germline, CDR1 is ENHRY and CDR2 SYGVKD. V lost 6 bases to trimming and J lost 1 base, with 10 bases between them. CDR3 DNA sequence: TGTGCCATCAGGGTAGCGCTGTCCTACAATGAGCAGTTCTTC. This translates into CAIRVALSYNEQFF.

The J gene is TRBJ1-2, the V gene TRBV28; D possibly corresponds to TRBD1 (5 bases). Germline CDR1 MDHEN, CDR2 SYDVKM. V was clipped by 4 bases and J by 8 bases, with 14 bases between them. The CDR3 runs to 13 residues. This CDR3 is CASSSGQKGGYTF. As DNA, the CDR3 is TGTGCCAGCAGTTCCGGACAAAAAGGAGGCTACACCTTC.

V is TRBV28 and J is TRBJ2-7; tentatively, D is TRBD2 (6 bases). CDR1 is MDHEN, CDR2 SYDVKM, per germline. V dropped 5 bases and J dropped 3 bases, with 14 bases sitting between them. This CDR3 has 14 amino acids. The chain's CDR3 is CASSGPRELYEQYF. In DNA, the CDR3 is TGTGCCAGCAGTGGACCCCGGGAGCTCTACGAGCAGTACTTC. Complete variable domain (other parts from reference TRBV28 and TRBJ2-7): DVKVTQSSRYLVKRTGEKVFLECVQDMDHENMFWYRQDPGLGLRLIYFSYDVKMKEKGDIPEGYSVSREKKERFSLILESASTNQTSMYLCASSGPRELYEQYFGPGTRLTVT.